These 12 T cell receptor beta chains were sequenced from one sample in a study of cytomegalovirus exposure and HLA in healthy donors. In the PCR, 60 Vbeta and 13 Jbeta primers were used. TCRdb's table, derived via immunoSEQ multiplex PCR, lists solely in-frame clones and lacks some. The repertoire includes roughly 99,000 clones, roughly 80% of them detected once, and approximately 2.4% sits in the top ten. Material: PBMCs. These TCRs come from a man under 40 in good health and CMV-seronegative.

V is TRBV5-1 and J is TRBJ1-4; a weak D match, TRBD1 (6 bases). V gave up 2 bases and J gave up 4 bases, with 15 bases separating them. The CDR3 contains 16 residues. The germline V gene encodes CDR1 SGHRS and CDR2 YFSETQ. The chain's CDR3 is CASSLSSDRNNEKLFF. The CDR3 DNA reads TGCGCCAGCAGCTTAAGCTCGGACAGAAATAATGAAAAACTGTTTTTT.

CDR3 sequence reads: CASSPGWGEKLFF. Written as DNA, the CDR3 is TGTGCCAGCAGTCCAGGGTGGGGTGAAAAACTGTTTTTT. The chain links TRBV25-1 to TRBJ1-4, with D perhaps TRBD1 (5 bases). CDR3 length: 13 amino acids. Germline loops: CDR1 MGHDK, CDR2 SYGVNS. The V gene lost 5 bases and the J gene lost 7 bases, with 11 bases spanning the gap.

The sample holds one count of this clone. The genes are TRBV11-2 and TRBJ2-5, with TRBD1 as a possible D gene (7 bases). The V end was cut by 5 bases, the J end by 2 bases, with 18 bases between. CDR3 length equals 16 residues. Per the germline V gene, CDR1 is SGHAT and CDR2 is FQNNGV. The CDR3 region is CASSQGGSGAQETQYF. The CDR3 DNA is TGTGCCAGCAGCCAGGGGGGTTCAGGAGCACAAGAGACCCAGTACTTC.

Only a few counts were recorded for this clone. The V and J genes are TRBV20-1 and TRBJ2-1, with 7 bases matching TRBD2. Germline V gene lookup returns CDR1 DFQATT and CDR2 SNEGSKA (reference sequence). The junction had 2 bases not matched to a gene; V was cut back by 5 bases and J by 7 bases. The CDR3 extends over 11 amino acids. CDR3 region: CSARTRNEQFF. The CDR3 DNA follows: TGCAGTGCTCGGACTAGGAATGAGCAGTTCTTC.

The chain carries TRBV19 and TRBJ2-1; D perhaps matches TRBD1 (6 bases). This CDR3 is built from 13 residues. The ends were cut back, 2 bases at V and 8 bases at J, with 10 bases in the middle. Germline lookup yields CDR1 LNHDA and CDR2 SQIVND (reference sequence). For the CDR3, the DNA is TGTGCCAGTAGTATAACAGGGTTGGATGAGCAGTTCTTC. Residues: CASSITGLDEQFF.

This sequence joins TRBV7-9 and TRBJ2-5, with 11 bases aligning to TRBD1. Trimming removed 5 bases from V and 5 bases from J; junction bases left unmatched: 10. The CDR3 is made up of 16 amino acids. Germline values: CDR1 SEHNR, CDR2 FQNEAQ (reference sequence). CDR3 DNA: TGTGCCAGCAGCCCCGGACAGGGGGCGTCTTCCGAGACCCAGTACTTC. This sequence encodes CASSPGQGASSETQYF.

There are a few counts of this clone. The chain combines TRBV7-2 with TRBJ2-7, with 15 positions matching TRBD2. Germline CDR1 is SGHTA and CDR2 is FQGNSA. The V segment lost 5 bases and the J segment 3 bases; nucleotides outside the gene matches: 5. The CDR3 has 16 residues. Here the CDR3 reads CASSLGLAGGYYEQYF. The CDR3 nucleotides are TGTGCCAGCAGCCTTGGACTAGCGGGAGGGTACTACGAGCAGTACTTC. Full variable domain (outside the CDR3, taken from reference TRBV7-2 and TRBJ2-7): GAGVSQSPSNKVTEKGKDVELRCDPISGHTALYWYRQSLGQGLEFLIYFQGNSAPDKSGLPSDRFSAERTGGSVSTLTIQRTQQEDSAVYLCASSLGLAGGYYEQYFGPGTRLTVT.

This chain links TRBV27 with TRBJ2-3, with D perhaps matching TRBD2 (5 bases). The germline V and J ends were trimmed by 7 bases and 2 bases, with 10 bases remaining between them. The CDR3 contains 13 residues. CDR1 is MNHEY and CDR2 is SMNVEV in the germline V gene (reference sequence). The CDR3 loop is CASTSGSTDTQYF. CDR3 DNA: TGTGCCAGCACTTCGGGGTCCACAGATACGCAGTATTTT.

The chain is built from TRBV12-5 and TRBJ2-5, with 9 nucleotides matching TRBD2. CDR1 LGHNT and CDR2 FRNRAP come from the germline V gene. CDR3 length: 17 residues. Losses at the gene ends were 4 bases for V and 5 bases for J; bases not matched to a gene: 14. The CDR3 loop is CASGSDSTSGPPETQYF. DNA for the CDR3: TGTGCTAGTGGTTCCGACTCGACTAGCGGACCCCCGGAGACCCAGTACTTC.

V gene TRBV7-8 combines with J gene TRBJ1-2, with D tentatively TRBD1 (5 bases). Per the germline V gene, CDR1 is SGHVS and CDR2 is FQNEAQ. The CDR3 runs to 13 residues. Trimming stripped 1 base from V and 5 bases from J, with 8 bases between. For the CDR3, the DNA is TGTGCCAGCAGCTTAGGGACACCTTATGGCTACACCTTC. Its protein product is CASSLGTPYGYTF.

The chain uses TRBV29-1 and TRBJ2-1, with 7 positions matching TRBD2. This CDR3 spans 15 amino acids. J gave up 0 bases and V 7 bases, and 9 bases lay outside the gene matches. CDR1 and CDR2 (germline): SQVTM, ANQGSEA. The CDR3 DNA sequence: TGCAGCGGGGGTCGGCGGGAGAGCTCCTACAATGAGCAGTTCTTC. As protein: CSGGRRESSYNEQFF.

The J gene is TRBJ1-2, the V gene TRBV4-2; TRBD1 agrees at 10 bases. From germline, CDR1 is LGHNA and CDR2 YNFKEQ. J lost 8 bases, V lost 4 bases, and 10 bases had no gene match. The CDR3 contains 15 residues. The CDR3 DNA reads as TGTGCCAGCAGCCCCGAGACAGGGGGCGCGGAGGGCTACACCTTC. This gives the protein CASSPETGGAEGYTF.